A single sample gave rise to the 9 T cell receptor beta chains below, sequenced in a study of T cells in Graves' hyperthyroidism and ophthalmopathy. Researchers amplified the TCR beta CDR3 regions from RNA transcripts. The TCR CDR3 first-round RT-PCR relied on the HTBI primer set. TCRdb fed the multiplex PCR reads into MiXCR, producing one record per CDR3 protein. The sample carries some 250,000 distinct CDR3 sequences, approximately 15% recorded once. What was sequenced was blood. The receptors stem from a woman aged 40 to 50 with Graves' hyperthyroidism that later progressed to Graves' ophthalmopathy.

The chain is built from TRBV20-1 and TRBJ2-5; the D gene could be TRBD1 or TRBD2 (6 bases each). The germline gives CDR1 DFQATT, CDR2 SNEGSKA (reference sequence). Trimming removed 6 bases from V and 1 base from J, with 9 bases in between. The CDR3 runs to 12 residues. CDR3 DNA: TGCAGTGCAGGGGGGTTCCAAGAGACCCAGTACTTC. Its translation is CSAGGFQETQYF.

The J gene is TRBJ2-1, the V gene TRBV15, with a possible D match to TRBD1 (6 bases). V lost 3 bases and J 5 bases, leaving 17 bases between the germline ends. Germline CDR1 LNHNV, CDR2 YYDKDF (reference sequence). The CDR3 has 16 amino acids. The CDR3 DNA reads TGTGCCACCAGCAGGGACAGAAGAAGCGCAGACAATGAGCAGTTCTTC. Its protein is CATSRDRRSADNEQFF.

There are a few counts of this clonotype. The V and J genes are TRBV6-5 and TRBJ2-7; no clear D gene. Trimming removed 0 bases from V and 2 bases from J, with 5 bases in between. The V gene's germline CDR1 is MNHEY and CDR2 SVGAGI. This CDR3 contains 13 residues. The CDR3 sequence is CASSYSNAYEQYF. The CDR3 DNA reads TGTGCCAGCAGTTACTCGAATGCCTACGAGCAGTACTTC.

This clonotype was detected ten times or more. CDR3: CASSPRQIQETQYF. As DNA, the CDR3 is TGTGCCAGCAGTCCTAGACAGATTCAAGAGACCCAGTACTTC. This chain joins TRBV28 and TRBJ2-5; tentative D call: TRBD1 (5 bases). V lost 5 bases and J lost 2, with 12 bases in between. The CDR3 is 14 amino acids. Germline CDR1 reads MDHEN; CDR2 reads SYDVKM.

The table lists this clonotype with a few counts. The chain combines TRBV15 with TRBJ2-7; 8 nucleotides agree with TRBD1. Germline V CDR1 and CDR2: LNHNV, YYDKDF (reference sequence). V shed 4 bases, J shed 1 base, and the junction held 3 bases outside the gene matches. The CDR3 is made up of 14 amino acids. CDR3 region: CATSTGQGSYEQYF. Here the CDR3 DNA reads TGTGCCACCAGCACTGGACAGGGATCCTACGAGCAGTACTTC.

The chain couples TRBV2 to TRBJ1-5; no definite D call. V shed 6 bases and J shed 4 bases, with 19 bases lying between them. This CDR3 spans 16 amino acids. Germline CDR1 is SNHLY and CDR2 is FYNNEI. The CDR3 DNA follows: TGTGCCAGCAGGAGCGGGTCAGGCGAACGAAATCAGCCCCAGCATTTT. This translates into CASRSGSGERNQPQHF.

In this sample, this clonotype turned up a few times. This sequence joins TRBV5-1 and TRBJ2-5; D gene uncertain. The germline V gene has CDR1 SGHRS and CDR2 YFSETQ. The V end lost 1 base, the J end lost 2 bases, and 12 bases lay between the germline ends. The CDR3 covers 15 residues. DNA for the CDR3: TGCGCCAGCAGCTTGTTCCAGAGACCGCAAGAGACCCAGTACTTC. Its protein is CASSLFQRPQETQYF. The full variable domain, with the rest looked up from reference TRBV5-1 and TRBJ2-5, is KAGVTQTPRYLIKTRGQQVTLSCSPISGHRSVSWYQQTPGQGLQFLFEYFSETQRNKGNFPGRFSGRQFSNSRSEMNVSTLELGDSALYLCASSLFQRPQETQYFGPGTRLLVL.

This clonotype occurred many times. V is TRBV10-3 and J is TRBJ1-1; weak D call: TRBD1 (5 bases). Germline-derived CDR1 and CDR2 are ENHRY and SYGVKD. Trimming removed 3 bases from V and 6 bases from J, with 20 bases in between. This CDR3 is built from 16 residues. The CDR3 sequence: CAISDLPPGGLAEAFF. The CDR3, as DNA: TGTGCCATCAGTGATCTCCCTCCGGGGGGGTTGGCTGAAGCTTTCTTT.

This sequence joins TRBV5-6 and TRBJ2-4; D might be TRBD1 (6 bases). The germline gives CDR1 SGHDT, CDR2 YYEEEE. This CDR3 region has 17 residues. The ends were cut back, 3 bases at V and 1 base at J, with 17 bases in the middle. CDR3 in amino acids: CASSSPLGGLAKNIQYF. CDR3 nucleotide sequence: TGTGCCAGCAGCTCTCCACTTGGGGGCTTGGCCAAAAACATTCAGTACTTC.